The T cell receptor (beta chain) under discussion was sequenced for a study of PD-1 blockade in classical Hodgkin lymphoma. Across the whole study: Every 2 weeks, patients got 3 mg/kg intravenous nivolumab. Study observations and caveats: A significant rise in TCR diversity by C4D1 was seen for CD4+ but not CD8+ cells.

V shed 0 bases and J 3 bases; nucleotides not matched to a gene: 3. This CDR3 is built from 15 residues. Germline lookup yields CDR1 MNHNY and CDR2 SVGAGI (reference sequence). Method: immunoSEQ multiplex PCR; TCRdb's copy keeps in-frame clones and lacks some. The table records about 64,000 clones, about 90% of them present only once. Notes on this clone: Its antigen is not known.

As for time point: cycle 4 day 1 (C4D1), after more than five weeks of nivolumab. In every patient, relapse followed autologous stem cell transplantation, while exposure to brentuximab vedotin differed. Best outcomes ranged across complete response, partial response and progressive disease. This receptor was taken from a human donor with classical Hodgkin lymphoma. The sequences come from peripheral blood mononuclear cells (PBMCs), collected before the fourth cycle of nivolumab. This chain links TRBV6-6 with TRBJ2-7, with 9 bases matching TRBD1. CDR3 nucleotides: TGTGCCAGCAGTTACTCGGGACAGGGCGGCTACGAGCAGTACTTC. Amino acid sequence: CASSYSGQGGYEQYF.